This entry lists 26 T cell receptor beta chains sequenced from one sample in a study of neurological immune-mediated disorders. A single record per CDR3 protein comes from TCRdb applying MiXCR to the 5' RACE reads. The data hold approximately 45,000 distinct CDR3 sequences, with about an eighth observed a single time. The specimen sequenced was PBMCs. These TCRs come from a female donor in good health.

This clonotype was recorded many times. The chain couples TRBV6-1 to TRBJ1-1; 7 positions match TRBD1. This CDR3 has 15 amino acids. The trim removed 2 bases at V and 4 bases at J, leaving 7 bases unmatched. The germline V gene has CDR1 MNHNS and CDR2 SASEGT. Written as DNA, the CDR3 is TGTGCCAGCAGTGAATCCAGGGGGTTGAGCACTGAAGCTTTCTTT. Protein product: CASSESRGLSTEAFF.

This clonotype was detected many times. The chain uses TRBV20-1 and TRBJ1-3; D perhaps matches TRBD1 (6 bases). The ends were cut back, 6 bases at V and 4 bases at J, with 10 bases in the middle. The length of the CDR3 is 12 residues. The germline V gene has CDR1 DFQATT and CDR2 SNEGSKA (reference sequence). In DNA form, the CDR3 reads TGCAGTGCCCAGGGACACGGAAACACCATATATTTT. Translated, it gives CSAQGHGNTIYF.

This clonotype was found many times. The CDR3 protein is CASSQDGDRGYF. The CDR3 DNA reads as TGTGCCAGCAGCCAAGATGGGGACAGGGGGTATTTT. The genes are TRBV3-1 and TRBJ2-3, with TRBD1 matching over 10 bases. Germline V gives CDR1 LGHDT, CDR2 YNNKEL (reference sequence). The CDR3 spans 12 residues. The V segment lost 0 bases and the J segment 14 bases; nucleotides outside the gene matches: 2.

This clonotype showed up just once. A clone one base away is much larger, so this may be a read error. The V and J genes are TRBV7-9 and TRBJ2-2; D is uncertain. Germline loops: CDR1 SEHNR, CDR2 FQNEAQ (reference sequence). V lost 2 bases and J 9 bases, leaving 7 bases between the germline ends. This CDR3 comprises 12 residues. Here the CDR3 DNA reads TGTGCCAGCAGCTTAAGGCCCTGGGAGCTGTTTTTT. It codes for CASSLRPWELFF. Drawing the rest from reference TRBV7-9 and TRBJ2-2, the complete variable domain is DTGVSQNPRHKITKRGQNVTFRCDPISEHNRLYWYRQTLGQGPEFLTYFQNEAQLEKSRLLSDRFSAERPKGSFSTLEIQRTEQGDSAMYLCASSLRPWELFFGEGSRLTVL.

This clonotype occurred many times. The rearrangement joins TRBV5-1 to TRBJ1-4, with 7 bases matching TRBD1. This CDR3 region has 14 residues. Germline assignment: CDR1 SGHRS and CDR2 YFSETQ. V lost 0 bases and J lost 4; bases outside the gene matches: 0. The CDR3, as DNA: TGCGCCAGCAGCTTGGGGGACAGTAATGAAAAACTGTTTTTT. This gives the protein CASSLGDSNEKLFF.

This clonotype has ten or more counts. The chain combines TRBV7-9 with TRBJ1-1; 7 positions agree with TRBD1. This CDR3 contains 14 residues. Germline V CDR1 and CDR2: SEHNR, FQNEAQ (reference sequence). V shed 5 bases, J shed 10 bases, and the junction held 13 bases outside the gene matches. The CDR3 nucleotides read TGTGCCAGCAGCCAAAGGGACAGCCCCTTTAGAGCTTTCTTT. Its translation is CASSQRDSPFRAFF.

This clonotype was seen many times. The gene calls are TRBV27 and TRBJ1-2, with a possible D match to TRBD1 (5 bases). The CDR3 length is 14 residues. The V end was cut by 2 bases, the J end by 6 bases, with 13 bases between. The V gene's germline CDR1 is MNHEY and CDR2 SMNVEV (reference sequence). The CDR3 sequence: CASSLRSGGNGYTF. The CDR3 DNA sequence: TGTGCCAGCAGTTTAAGGTCCGGGGGAAATGGCTACACCTTC.

This clonotype was observed many times. V usage is TRBV5-1 and J usage is TRBJ2-1, with 12 bases identical to TRBD2. This CDR3 contains 16 residues. The V gene end was trimmed by 0 bases and the J gene end by 9 bases; junction bases not matched to a gene: 7. The germline V gene encodes CDR1 SGHRS and CDR2 YFSETQ. DNA of the CDR3: TGCGCCAGCAGCTTGGGTGAGACTAGCGGGAGATCTGAGCAGTTCTTC. It specifies CASSLGETSGRSEQFF. The full variable domain, with the rest looked up from reference TRBV5-1 and TRBJ2-1, is KAGVTQTPRYLIKTRGQQVTLSCSPISGHRSVSWYQQTPGQGLQFLFEYFSETQRNKGNFPGRFSGRQFSNSRSEMNVSTLELGDSALYLCASSLGETSGRSEQFFGPGTRLTVL.

This clonotype was seen repeatedly, ten times or more. This chain joins TRBV20-1 and TRBJ2-5; no firm D call. The V end was cut by 3 bases, the J end by 1 base, with 0 bases between. Germline V gene sequence: CDR1 DFQATT, CDR2 SNEGSKA (reference sequence). The CDR3 sequence is 10 residues long. DNA of the CDR3: TGCAGTGCTAGCCAAGAGACCCAGTACTTC. Its translation is CSASQETQYF.

The CDR3 sequence is CASSQVGGELARDNEQFF. Written as DNA, the CDR3 is TGCGCCAGCAGCCAGGTGGGGGGGGAGCTAGCGCGAGACAATGAGCAGTTCTTC. This rearrangement joins TRBV4-1 to TRBJ2-1; 7 positions agree with TRBD2. The CDR3 spans 18 residues. J was trimmed by 5 bases and V by 3 bases; bases with no gene match: 16. Germline assignment: CDR1 MGHRA and CDR2 YSYEKL.

This clonotype was counted ten times or more. The chain has TRBV5-5 and TRBJ2-1, with D possibly TRBD2 on 5 matching bases. The ends were cut back, 4 bases at V and 10 bases at J, with 21 bases in the middle. The CDR3 spans 15 residues. Per germline, CDR1 SGHKS and CDR2 YYEKEE (reference sequence). The CDR3 DNA is TGTGCCAGCAGCCGATCATTAGCGTCCGTTTGGGAGCAGTTCTTC. Residues: CASSRSLASVWEQFF. The whole variable domain, filled in from reference TRBV5-5 and TRBJ2-1, reads DAGVTQSPTHLIKTRGQQVTLRCSPISGHKSVSWYQQVLGQGPQFIFQYYEKEERGRGNFPDRFSARQFPNYSSELNVNALLLGDSALYLCASSRSLASVWEQFFGPGTRLTVL.

This clonotype was counted at least ten times. The V gene is TRBV12-3 or TRBV12-4, the J gene TRBJ2-3; the match to TRBD2 covers 9 bases. J gave up 5 bases and V 3 bases, and 9 bases lay outside the gene matches. The CDR3 spans 16 residues. The CDR3 region is CASSLWREGRGDTQYF. For the CDR3, the DNA is TGTGCCAGCAGTTTGTGGCGGGAGGGCCGGGGAGATACGCAGTATTTT.

This clonotype was detected many times. The J gene is TRBJ1-6, the V gene TRBV5-1, with D tentatively TRBD1 (6 bases). Looked up from germline, CDR1 is SGHRS and CDR2 is YFSETQ. This CDR3 has 16 amino acids. Deletions cut 0 bases from V and 7 bases from J, with 14 bases between. In DNA form, the CDR3 reads TGCGCCAGCAGCTTGGAACAGGGTGGTGTAAATTCACCCCTCCACTTT. This translates into CASSLEQGGVNSPLHF.

In its sample, this clonotype was seen many times. J is TRBJ2-3 and V is TRBV20-1, with D perhaps matching TRBD1 or TRBD2 (5 bases each). V was shortened by 1 base and J by 6 bases, with 23 bases between the two germline ends. Germline-derived CDR1 and CDR2 are DFQATT and SNEGSKA (reference sequence). This CDR3 is built from 17 residues. The CDR3 nucleotides read TGCAGTGCTAGAGGGGCCCGGGACCGATTGCTCTTCGATACGCAGTATTTT. Protein product: CSARGARDRLLFDTQYF.

The chain has TRBV25-1 and TRBJ1-1; no firm D call. Trimming removed 8 bases at V and 4 bases at J, with 17 bases between. The CDR3 contains 14 residues. From germline, CDR1 is MGHDK and CDR2 SYGVNS. Here the CDR3 DNA reads TGTGCCAGCTCCCACGGATTTGCGGCCACTGAAGCTTTCTTT. This encodes CASSHGFAATEAFF.

The genes are TRBV12-3 or TRBV12-4 and TRBJ2-5, with TRBD2 identical over 7 bases. CDR3 length equals 15 residues. V was clipped by 4 bases and J by 4 bases; unmatched bases: 9. CDR3 residues: CASSSLREVTETQYF. CDR3 bases: TGTGCCAGCAGTTCCCTTCGGGAGGTGACAGAGACCCAGTACTTC.

This clonotype was seen repeatedly, ten times or more. This chain links TRBV5-5 with TRBJ2-7; the D gene could be TRBD1 or TRBD2 (5 bases each). Germline assignment: CDR1 SGHKS and CDR2 YYEKEE (reference sequence). The CDR3 runs 14 residues. With 1 base removed from V and 3 bases from J, the gap between germline ends came to 11 bases. The CDR3 sequence: CASSLRQRGYEQYF. CDR3 DNA sequence: TGTGCCAGCAGCTTGAGACAGAGGGGCTACGAGCAGTACTTC.

Ten or more counts support this clonotype. V gene TRBV5-1 combines with J gene TRBJ1-1; 7 positions agree with TRBD1. CDR1 and CDR2 from the germline V gene are SGHRS and YFSETQ. V was pared by 4 bases and J by 3 bases, with 6 bases of the junction left unmatched. The CDR3 consists of 14 residues. Written as DNA, the CDR3 is TGCGCCAGCAGCCTCAGACAGGGAGACACTGAAGCTTTCTTT. Translation: CASSLRQGDTEAFF.

This clonotype has at least ten counts. The chain joins TRBV5-1 to TRBJ1-2, with 7 bases matching TRBD1. From germline, CDR1 is SGHRS and CDR2 YFSETQ. The CDR3 extends over 12 amino acids. J lost 8 bases, V lost 4 bases, and 5 bases had no gene match. The CDR3 DNA sequence: TGCGCCAGCAGCCCAACAGGGGACGGCTACACCTTC. Its translation: CASSPTGDGYTF.

This clonotype has ten or more counts. The V and J genes are TRBV7-9 and TRBJ1-2, with D perhaps TRBD1 (5 bases). V was trimmed by 1 base and J by 8 bases, leaving 17 bases between them. Germline lookup yields CDR1 SEHNR and CDR2 FQNEAQ (reference sequence). This CDR3 comprises 15 residues. CDR3 sequence (DNA): TGTGCCAGCAGCTTAGTCGACAGTGCTTTCGACGGCTACACCTTC. Protein product: CASSLVDSAFDGYTF. Complete variable domain (other parts from reference TRBV7-9 and TRBJ1-2): DTGVSQNPRHKITKRGQNVTFRCDPISEHNRLYWYRQTLGQGPEFLTYFQNEAQLEKSRLLSDRFSAERPKGSFSTLEIQRTEQGDSAMYLCASSLVDSAFDGYTFGSGTRLTVV.

The table lists this clonotype with a few counts. A much more abundant neighbour one base away suggests this may be a read error. The CDR3 protein is CASSLGLALKDTQYF. The CDR3 nucleotides are TGCGCCAGCAGCTTGGGACTAGCGCTAAAAGATACGCAGTATTTT. This rearrangement joins TRBV5-1 to TRBJ2-3; the match to TRBD2 covers 8 bases. V gave up 0 bases and J gave up 5 bases; unmatched junction bases: 5. The germline gives CDR1 SGHRS, CDR2 YFSETQ. The CDR3 has 15 residues.

Ten or more counts support this clonotype. The CDR3 bases are TGTGCCAGCAGTTCACCGGGACAGGGGGTGATGGAGACCCAGTACTTC. Residues: CASSSPGQGVMETQYF. The chain carries TRBV6-5 and TRBJ2-5; 11 nucleotides line up with TRBD1. With 4 bases clipped from V and 5 bases from J, the junction kept 9 bases outside the gene matches. Germline-derived CDR1 and CDR2 are MNHEY and SVGAGI. The length of the CDR3 is 16 residues.

This clonotype has ten or more counts. J is TRBJ1-1 and V is TRBV6-5, with 7 bases fitting TRBD1. Germline loops: CDR1 MNHEY, CDR2 SVGAGI. The CDR3 is 15 residues long. V trimming: 6 bases; J trimming: 1 base; junction bases outside the gene matches: 8. This chain's CDR3 is CASRKPGTANTEAFF. The CDR3 DNA reads as TGTGCCAGCAGAAAACCAGGGACAGCGAACACTGAAGCTTTCTTT.

This clonotype was counted at least ten times. This sequence joins TRBV13 and TRBJ1-6; 9 bases align to TRBD1. CDR1 is PRHDT, CDR2 FYEKMQ, per germline (reference sequence). The CDR3 runs to 15 residues. J lost 5 bases, V lost 5 bases, and 4 bases had no gene match. For the CDR3, the DNA is TGTGCCAGCAGCCTCGGGACAGGGAATAATTCACCCCTCCACTTT. Translation gives CASSLGTGNNSPLHF. Together with reference TRBV13 and TRBJ1-6, the CDR3 gives the full variable domain: AAGVIQSPRHLIKEKRETATLKCYPIPRHDTVYWYQQGPGQDPQFLISFYEKMQSDKGSIPDRFSAQQFSDYHSELNMSSLELGDSALYFCASSLGTGNNSPLHFGNGTRLTVT.

This clonotype appeared many times. This chain's CDR3 is CASSSGQGGSGTDTQYF. The CDR3 region has the DNA TGTGCCAGCAGTTCCGGACAGGGAGGTAGTGGCACAGATACGCAGTATTTT. The V call is TRBV11-2, the J call TRBJ2-3, with TRBD1 matching 8 bases. This CDR3 comprises 17 residues. Trimming at V came to 6 bases and at J to 1 base, leaving 12 bases not matched to a gene. CDR1 is SGHAT and CDR2 is FQNNGV in the germline V gene.

There are many counts of this clonotype. J is TRBJ2-1 and V is TRBV20-1; 8 nucleotides line up with TRBD2. CDR3 size: 15 residues. Germline V gene data show CDR1 as DFQATT and CDR2 as SNEGSKA (reference sequence). The ends lost 1 base at V and 3 bases at J; junction bases unmatched: 5. The CDR3 DNA is TGCAGTGCTAGAGGGGTACTAGCGGTCTACAATGAGCAGTTCTTC. Translated, it gives CSARGVLAVYNEQFF.